The sequence of this T cell receptor beta chain was determined in a study of blood T cell repertoires in COVID-19. About the research overall: In each case, the material was cDNA or gDNA derived from T cells, B-cell-depleted T cells, or PBMCs.

In the authors' workflow: From reference gene primer amplification, estimates of nucleated cell counts were derived. Data came from immunoSEQ multiplex PCR; TCRdb stores just in-frame clones and leaves some out. The DNA was the basis for D and trimming; V, J and clone size are from that table. The sample includes more than 60,000 clones, approximately 89% of them seen just once. CDR3 length: 14 residues. Germline V gene data show CDR1 as SNHLY and CDR2 as FYNNEI. V lost 7 bases to trimming and J lost 15 bases; unmatched junction nucleotides: 12. This receptor was taken from a human donor in a cohort sampled during active COVID-19. The sequencing input was peripheral blood. This chain uses TRBV2 with TRBJ2-3, with TRBD2 matching over 14 bases. CDR3 bases: TGTGCCAGCAATCTGGGACTAGCGGGGGCCCCCGGTTATTTT. Translation: CASNLGLAGAPGYF. Full variable domain (rest looked up from reference TRBV2 and TRBJ2-3): EPEVTQTPSHQVTQMGQEVILRCVPISNHLYFYWYRQILGQKVEFLVSFYNNEISEKSEIFDDQFSVERPDGSNFTLKIRSTKLEDSAMYFCASNLGLAGAPGYFGPGTRLTVL.